Detailed here is one T cell receptor beta chain. Germline V gives CDR1 SEHNR, CDR2 FQNEAQ (reference sequence). This CDR3 has 12 amino acids. V lost 5 bases, J lost 5 bases, and 9 bases lay in between. An input of about 0.5 to 1 ug of RNA was subjected to reverse transcription using random hexamers. MiXCR, run by TCRdb on the immunoSEQ multiplex PCR reads, gives a single entry per CDR3 protein. The top ten hold approximately 0.33% of the sample, which has 100,000 to 110,000 distinct CDR3 sequences, approximately 95% seen once. This entry belongs to a study of CD8 T cells in Susac syndrome. The origin of this receptor is a human donor with Susac syndrome. V is TRBV7-9 and J is TRBJ2-5; D possibly uses TRBD1 or TRBD2 (5 bases each). The sequencing sample was made of CD8+ T cells from PBMCs. The CDR3, as DNA: TGTGCCAGCAGCCTAGGGGACGAGACCCAGTACTTC. Its translation is CASSLGDETQYF. The entire variable domain, with the rest obtained from reference TRBV7-9 and TRBJ2-5, is as follows: DTGVSQNPRHKITKRGQNVTFRCDPISEHNRLYWYRQTLGQGPEFLTYFQNEAQLEKSRLLSDRFSAERPKGSFSTLEIQRTEQGDSAMYLCASSLGDETQYFGPGTRLLVL.